Sequencing of this T cell receptor beta chain was carried out in a study of early T cells in non-severe SARS-CoV-2 infection. MiXCR, run by TCRdb on the 5' RACE reads, gives a single entry per CDR3 protein. This table has 70,000 to 90,000 distinct CDR3 sequences, 15% appearing once. This clonotype was seen a handful of times. The sample comprised whole blood. The source is an adult who was a healthcare worker with PCR-confirmed SARS-CoV-2 infection or an uninfected control (not recorded which).

Here the CDR3 reads CASSGTETNYGYTF. In DNA, the CDR3 is TGTGCCAGCTCAGGGACAGAGACCAACTATGGCTACACCTTC. This rearrangement joins TRBV18 to TRBJ1-2; 7 bases align to TRBD1. Germline assignment: CDR1 KGHSH and CDR2 LQKENI. This CDR3 has 14 residues. V gave up 5 bases and J gave up 2 bases; unmatched junction bases: 5.